Shown below are 9 T cell receptor beta chains from a single sample sequenced in a study of beta chain features in type 1 diabetes. Whole-study findings and limits: Across all four CD4+ subsets, people with type 1 diabetes showed modestly shorter TCRB CDR3s.

Since all of the isolated RNA was reverse transcribed, expressed TCRB transcripts were what got sequenced. The repertoire was sequenced with immunoSEQ multiplex PCR; TCRdb's copy has only in-frame clones and lacks some. This sample has about 700,000 clones; around an eighth occur once, and the top ten carry roughly 0.022%. For these TCRs, the target antigens are not known. Sequenced material: naive CD4+ T cells from blood. The receptor set was obtained from a man between 18 and 29 years old with type 1 diabetes.

The V and J genes are TRBV10-3 and TRBJ1-1, with D perhaps TRBD1 (5 bases). The V gene's germline CDR1 is ENHRY and CDR2 SYGVKD. This CDR3 region has 13 residues. The V gene lost 5 bases and the J gene lost 1 base, with 8 bases spanning the gap. This CDR3 is CAISTTGNTEAFF. In DNA, the CDR3 is TGTGCCATCAGTACTACAGGGAACACTGAAGCTTTCTTT.

This clone has more than one count but fewer than ten. The chain uses TRBV2 and TRBJ1-1, with D maybe TRBD1 (6 bases). Trimming shortened V by 3 bases and J by 0 bases, and 11 bases separated the two germline ends. Germline V gene sequence: CDR1 SNHLY, CDR2 FYNNEI. The CDR3 is 15 residues long. CDR3 nucleotides: TGTGCCAGCAGTGACAGGGGTATCATGAACACTGAAGCTTTCTTT. Amino acids: CASSDRGIMNTEAFF.

This clone has a handful of counts. The V and J genes are TRBV11-1 and TRBJ2-2; TRBD1 matches 9 bases. The germline CDR1 and CDR2 sequences are SGHAT and FQDESV (reference sequence). With 4 bases clipped from V and 5 bases from J, the junction kept 11 bases outside the gene matches. This CDR3 has 17 residues. In nucleotides, the CDR3 is TGTGCCAGCAGCTCGGCCGGGACAGGGATTAGGACCGGGGAGCTGTTTTTT. Translation gives CASSSAGTGIRTGELFF.

V is TRBV11-2 and J is TRBJ2-1; D is undetermined. Germline values: CDR1 SGHAT, CDR2 FQNNGV. The CDR3 is 15 amino acids. The germline V and J ends were trimmed by 5 bases and 0 bases, with 11 bases remaining between them. The CDR3 bases are TGTGCCAGCAGCCCTGACCTTAACTCCTACAATGAGCAGTTCTTC. This codes for CASSPDLNSYNEQFF. The variable domain in full, completed from reference TRBV11-2 and TRBJ2-1, reads EAGVAQSPRYKIIEKRQSVAFWCNPISGHATLYWYQQILGQGPKLLIQFQNNGVVDDSQLPKDRFSAERLKGVDSTLKIQPAKLEDSAVYLCASSPDLNSYNEQFFGPGTRLTVL.

This clone was detected a few times. The chain is built from TRBV5-4 and TRBJ1-1; D ambiguous. The CDR3 totals 12 residues. Trimming took off 3 bases at V and 1 base at J, with 4 bases between the two ends. Germline V gene lookup returns CDR1 SGHNT and CDR2 YYREEE (reference sequence). CDR3 nucleotide sequence: TGTGCCAGCAGCTCAGGGAACACTGAAGCTTTCTTT. It is translated as CASSSGNTEAFF.

This clone was seen only a few times. The rearrangement uses TRBV5-1 and TRBJ2-1; no definite D call. The CDR3 runs to 14 residues. Per germline, CDR1 SGHRS and CDR2 YFSETQ. V shed 4 bases and J shed 5 bases, with 13 bases lying between them. DNA of the CDR3: TGCGCCAGCAGCATAGACGGGCGGAACAATGAGCAGTTCTTC. It translates to CASSIDGRNNEQFF.

The chain employs TRBV30 and TRBJ2-2; 7 bases line up with TRBD1. This CDR3 comprises 16 residues. The ends lost 4 bases at V and 4 bases at J; junction bases unmatched: 12. CDR1 is GTSNPN, CDR2 SVGIG, per germline (reference sequence). For the CDR3, the DNA is TGTGCCTGGACCAGACAGGGTCTTAGTGGCACCGGGGAGCTGTTTTTT. Translating it yields CAWTRQGLSGTGELFF.

The chain joins TRBV28 to TRBJ1-2, with D perhaps TRBD1 (6 bases). Germline loops: CDR1 MDHEN, CDR2 SYDVKM. Trimming stripped 5 bases from V and 3 bases from J, with 10 bases between. The CDR3 contains 13 residues. CDR3 sequence reads: CASSPRTDYGYTF. The CDR3 coding sequence is TGTGCCAGCAGTCCCAGGACAGACTATGGCTACACCTTC.

The table lists this clone with a few counts. The genes are TRBV7-6 and TRBJ1-2, with D maybe TRBD1 (6 bases). The CDR3 length is 11 residues. The V gene lost 8 bases and the J gene lost 6 bases, with 10 bases spanning the gap. Germline CDR1 and CDR2: SGHVS and FNYEAQ. The CDR3 spells CASGGQNGYTF. The CDR3, as DNA: TGTGCCAGCGGCGGACAGAATGGCTACACCTTC.